This section outlines one T cell receptor (beta chain) sequence together with its context. This clonotype showed up many times. The clone's antigen remains unknown. Base quality data are lacking; no much larger clone is found one base away. Stable Graves' hyperthyroidism was defined as no progression to ophthalmopathy during 18 months of follow-up. Hyperthyroidism patients were newly diagnosed, had a disease duration of under 2 months, and were aged 18 to 65 years. Patients with uncontrolled infections, other autoimmune diseases, pregnancy or lactation were excluded. Diagnoses were established on the basis of clinical symptoms, serum thyroxine and TRAb, thyroid ultrasound, and orbital computed tomography. PBMCs were separated from 10 ml of fresh peripheral blood using Ficoll-Paque density gradient centrifugation. Total RNA was extracted with Trizol reagent, and quality was checked on an Agilent 2100 Bioanalyzer.

These data originate in a study of T cells in Graves' hyperthyroidism and ophthalmopathy (dated by TCRdb to about 2019). Study-level background: Peripheral blood samples were taken at the time of initial diagnosis, prior to any treatment. A discovery cohort of around 100 patients, roughly 43 with Graves' ophthalmopathy and 55 to 65 with stable Graves' hyperthyroidism, was used to find distinguishing TCR V-J signatures. An independent validation cohort of under 20 hyperthyroidism patients and about 15 patients who later progressed to ophthalmopathy tested prospective prediction of ophthalmopathy. The roughly 91 discovery patients were randomly divided into training and test sets at a 7:3 ratio. Thyroid tissue and blood T-cell repertoires from six Graves' hyperthyroidism patients were also compared in the study. After sampling, hyperthyroidism patients received methimazole starting at 30 mg daily, and ophthalmopathy patients received high-dose intravenous methylprednisolone. TCR Vbeta CDR3 sequencing of roughly 140 peripheral blood samples (43 ophthalmopathy, some 75 hyperthyroidism and around 17 progressor patients) is reported in the paper.

V is pruned by 5 bases and J by 2 bases, leaving 7 bases of the junction without a gene match. Including the terminal cysteine and phenylalanine, the CDR3 comprises 15 residues. The DNA shown is the 45-base CDR3, in frame from base 1. Looking up the germline V gene (reference sequence) yields CDR1 LGHDT and CDR2 YNNKEL. The paper's findings and limits, for the study overall: No statistical method was used to set the sample size in advance, and investigators knew the group allocation. During validation, the model predicted progression to ophthalmopathy a median of roughly 7.1 months ahead of onset, with around 70% sensitivity and about 75% specificity. Blood samples also contained most of the expanded thyroid clonotypes (frequency above 0.001), which suggests that blood repertoires may reflect thyroid immune responses. A 13 V-J signature model separated ophthalmopathy from stable hyperthyroidism, with around 91% sensitivity and roughly 84% specificity in cross-validation and 80%/75% in testing.

The TCR beta CDR3 regions were amplified from RNA transcripts. The first round of RT-PCR for the TCR CDR3 was performed with the HTBI primer set and the Qiagen OneStep RT-PCR kit. Libraries were constructed in a second round of multiplex PCR, after which size selection and purification were performed. Libraries were sequenced paired-end with 100 bp reads on an Illumina HiSeq2000. In the paper's pipeline: Raw data were processed with SOAPnuke, discarding reads with adapters, uncalled bases, mean Phred below 15, or no exact constant-primer or identifier match. High-quality paired reads were merged with COPE v1.2.5, and unique nucleotide sequences were defined as clonotypes. MiTCR v1.1 was used to align clonotypes to the IMGT TRBV, TRBD and TRBJ reference segments. The analysis included only V-J combinations with a frequency above 0.0001, which together covered roughly 99% of the repertoires. A TCS score was defined as the ratio between F50 (clonal expansion) and ExV (chaos), using BLOSUM62-based TCRdist between CDR3 peptides within each V-J. Welch's t-statistics and random forest reduced 450 to 600 V-J features to roughly 13, which were used in a naive Bayes classifier (R e1071). TCRdb trimmed public reads at Q25 via fastp, called clones via MiXCR and kept in-frame beta chains. Rows with a matching CDR3 protein are joined into one entry that keeps the most common DNA and genes. The V and J calls shown here were made by TCRdb, not taken from the authors' results. The sample table contains about 290,000 distinct CDR3 sequences; only one count was recorded for about 13% of them. The ten largest account for under 8% of the sample.

Sequencing input: blood. The receptor comes from a woman in her thirties or forties with Graves' hyperthyroidism. The sequence links TRBV3-1 to TRBJ1-2; TRBD1 lines up with 8 middle nucleotides. The CDR3 reads CASSFQDRENYGYTF. The DNA is TGTGCCAGCAGCTTCCAGGACAGGGAAAACTATGGCTACACCTTC.